A selection of T cell receptor beta chains follows, all from one sample in a study of blood T cell repertoires in COVID-19. Here immunoSEQ multiplex PCR was the method, and the copy in TCRdb shows in-frame clones only, minus some. The table has about 200,000 clones, around 83% seen once; the top ten hold around 9.5%. Sequenced sample: peripheral blood. These TCRs come from a man aged 50 or older with active or convalescent COVID-19. The CDR3 runs from the conserved cysteine through the conserved F or W.

>TRBV10-3|TRBJ2-7
CAISRDRAYEQYF
>TRBV2|TRBJ2-5
CASTRDRQETQYF
>TRBV2|TRBJ2-1
CASPPLGAPNEQFF
>TRBV10-3|TRBJ1-2
CAISELAGGSYGYTF
>TRBV6-5|TRBJ2-6
CASSYSTLSGANVLTF
>TRBV12-3/TRBV12-4|TRBJ1-5
CASSNNNQPQHF
>TRBV11-2|TRBJ2-3
CASSTPWWAPTDTQYF
>TRBV15|TRBJ2-7
CATRELAGGPYEQYF
>TRBV2|TRBJ1-5
CASNFRTGNQPQHF
>TRBV7-9|TRBJ1-2
CASSTRDRGRYGNGYTF
>TRBV6-5|TRBJ2-7
CASSRAGAYEQYF
>TRBV27|TRBJ2-7
CASSFGTRLREQYF
>TRBV7-9|TRBJ1-2
CASSPDSNYGYTF
>TRBV10-3|TRBJ2-1
CAISEGTGDYNEQFF
>TRBV19|TRBJ1-6
CASSTRQGANSPLHF
>TRBV29-1|TRBJ1-2
CSVVPQEGGYTF
>TRBV12-3/TRBV12-4|TRBJ1-2
CASSLTGGYTF
>TRBV18|TRBJ2-2
CASSPQQGGGTGELFF
>TRBV28|TRBJ2-1
CASSLWGGTGVNNEQFF
>TRBV9|TRBJ1-2
CASSVAASDYGYTF
>TRBV5-1|TRBJ2-3
CATKELAGLDTQYF
>TRBV25-1|TRBJ2-7
CASSGGTSGAYEQYF
>TRBV5-1|TRBJ2-5
CASSLSEAYQETQYF
>TRBV5-4|TRBJ2-5
CASSSRDLWETQYF
>TRBV9|TRBJ2-5
CASSVDSERGTQYF
>TRBV5-1|TRBJ1-1
CASSLTGTGGGMNTEAFF
>TRBV9|TRBJ1-5
CASSLGPGGLNQPQHF
>TRBV19|TRBJ2-3
CASSHKTRTRTDTQYF
>TRBV28|TRBJ1-1
CASRQGGDEAFF
>TRBV28|TRBJ1-4
CASSFSGQGGGEKLFF
>TRBV10-3|TRBJ2-1
CAISDDRLRQGAHEQFF
>TRBV5-4|TRBJ1-2
CASSQGQGANNYGYTF
>TRBV28|TRBJ1-5
CASSIDRRYQPQHF
>TRBV7-3|TRBJ2-5
CASSSLAGEETQYF
>TRBV5-1|TRBJ2-3
CASSFNGGDTQYF
>TRBV5-4|TRBJ2-3
CASSLRDRATDTQYF
>TRBV18|TRBJ2-5
CASSPGTGYQETQYF
>TRBV3-1/TRBV3-2|TRBJ1-4
CASSHLAGGVEKLFF
>TRBV14|TRBJ2-7
CASSQGQGSYEQYF
>TRBV28|TRBJ1-1
CASSFRDRSNTEAFF
>TRBV5-1|TRBJ2-5
CASSPLGQQTQYF
>TRBV7-9|TRBJ1-2
CASSLVPHSFNYGYTF
>TRBV2|TRBJ2-7
CASSEARGYEQYF
>TRBV12-5|TRBJ2-3
CASGTTKADTQYF
>TRBV2|TRBJ1-6
CASRLQGRDSPLHF